This T cell receptor beta chain was recorded in a study of T cells in localized non-small cell lung cancer. Study-wide findings and caveats: Heterogeneity remains possible, as sequencing covered one tumor region only. The study found T cell clonality highest in uninvolved adjacent lung, above tumor. Across samples, adjacent lung featured a median 57 of the top 100 tumor clones.

On this clone itself: What it recognizes is unknown.

V shed 4 bases, J shed 5 bases, and the junction held 5 bases outside the gene matches. CDR1 MNHEY and CDR2 SVGAGI come from the germline V gene. This CDR3 spans 15 amino acids. This table comes from immunoSEQ multiplex PCR, and its TCRdb copy is limited to in-frame clones, with some not included. In the table there are 7,500 to 10,000 clones, 90% of which are singletons. The receptor comes from a male donor aged 60 or older with stage III squamous cell lung carcinoma. This sequence joins TRBV6-5 and TRBJ2-2; the match to TRBD1 covers 9 bases. Sample: peripheral blood, taken before any cancer treatment. CDR3 nucleotide sequence: TGTGCCAGCAGTTCCGGGACAGGGAGAACCGGGGAGCTGTTTTTT. It is translated as CASSSGTGRTGELFF.